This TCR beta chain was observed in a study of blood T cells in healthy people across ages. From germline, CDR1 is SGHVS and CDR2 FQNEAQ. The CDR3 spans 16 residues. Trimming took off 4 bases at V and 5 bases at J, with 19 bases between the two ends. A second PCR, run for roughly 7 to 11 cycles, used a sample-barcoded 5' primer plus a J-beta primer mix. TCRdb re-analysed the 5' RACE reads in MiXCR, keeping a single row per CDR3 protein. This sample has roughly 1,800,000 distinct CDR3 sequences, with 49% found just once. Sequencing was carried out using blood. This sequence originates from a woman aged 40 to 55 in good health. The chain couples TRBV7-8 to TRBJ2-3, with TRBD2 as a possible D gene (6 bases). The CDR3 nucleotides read TGTGCCAGCAGCTACCCGTTGGCCCTGGGGGGAGATACGCAGTATTTT. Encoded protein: CASSYPLALGGDTQYF.